These 27 T cell receptor beta chains were sequenced from one sample in a study of T cell repertoires in cytomegalovirus infection. Via MiXCR, TCRdb re-called the reads, giving one row per CDR3 protein. The table has about 740,000 distinct CDR3 sequences, less than 40% seen once. Sequencing input: PBMCs. All receptors derive from a human donor in good health (CMV status not recorded). Some clones in this sample may be carry-over from other donors' samples.

This chain connects TRBV19 to TRBJ1-5; 7 nucleotides agree with TRBD1. The CDR3 is 18 residues long. Trimming cost V 5 bases and J 2 bases; bases outside gene matches: 15. CDR1 is LNHDA and CDR2 is SQIVND in the germline V gene (reference sequence). This CDR3 reads CASSPLGTVSLGNQPQHF. The CDR3 DNA sequence: TGTGCCAGTAGTCCCCTTGGGACAGTCAGTCTTGGCAATCAGCCCCAGCATTTT.

The chain has TRBV7-2 and TRBJ1-1, with 7 bases aligning to TRBD1. Germline lookup yields CDR1 SGHTA and CDR2 FQGNSA. The CDR3 sequence is 15 residues long. Trimming took 5 bases from V and 3 from J; bases not matched to a gene: 9. Written as DNA, the CDR3 is TGTGCCAGCAGCCCGCAACAGGGGTTGGACACTGAAGCTTTCTTT. It specifies CASSPQQGLDTEAFF.

In this sample, this clonotype turned up a few times. The chain links TRBV7-8 to TRBJ1-2; TRBD1 matches at 7 bases. The CDR3 spans 15 residues. Trimming cost V 5 bases and J 4 bases; bases outside gene matches: 10. The V gene's germline CDR1 is SGHVS and CDR2 FQNEAQ. The CDR3 region is CASSPNRGLFYGYTF. In nucleotides, the CDR3 is TGTGCCAGCAGCCCCAACAGGGGCCTTTTCTATGGCTACACCTTC.

The chain is built from TRBV28 and TRBJ1-3, with a tentative D call TRBD1 (6 bases). Looked up from germline, CDR1 is MDHEN and CDR2 is SYDVKM. Trimming stripped 4 bases from V and 0 bases from J, with 22 bases between. This CDR3 comprises 19 residues. The CDR3 is CASSSPGGGQQNSGNTIYF. The CDR3 DNA sequence: TGTGCCAGCAGTTCCCCCGGGGGGGGGCAGCAAAACTCTGGAAACACCATATATTTT. Together with reference TRBV28 and TRBJ1-3, the CDR3 gives the full variable domain: DVKVTQSSRYLVKRTGEKVFLECVQDMDHENMFWYRQDPGLGLRLIYFSYDVKMKEKGDIPEGYSVSREKKERFSLILESASTNQTSMYLCASSSPGGGQQNSGNTIYFGEGSWLTVV.

The chain couples TRBV2 to TRBJ1-3, with D perhaps TRBD1 (5 bases). The CDR3 extends over 15 amino acids. Germline assignment: CDR1 SNHLY and CDR2 FYNNEI. V was clipped by 6 bases and J by 0 bases, with 12 bases between them. The CDR3 spells CASRNGGYSGNTIYF. DNA for the CDR3: TGTGCCAGCAGGAACGGGGGTTACTCTGGAAACACCATATATTTT.

This clonotype was picked up a small number of times. This chain uses TRBV5-1 with TRBJ2-5, with 8 bases lining up with TRBD2. The junction had 9 bases not matched to a gene; V was cut back by 5 bases and J by 3 bases. The CDR3 totals 15 residues. Germline V gene data show CDR1 as SGHRS and CDR2 as YFSETQ. The CDR3 region is CASRRGAGEEETQYF. As DNA, the CDR3 is TGCGCCAGCAGAAGGGGAGCGGGAGAGGAAGAGACCCAGTACTTC.

This clonotype was seen more than once but under ten times. The junction does not match germline at one end; this may be a read error. The chain couples TRBV7-6 to TRBJ1-1; TRBD1 might be the D (6 bases). The CDR3 is 11 residues long. Germline V gives CDR1 SGHVS, CDR2 FNYEAQ. The CDR3 DNA reads as TGTGCTAGCAGCGATGGGACAAAAGCTTTCTTT. Translation gives CASSDGTKAFF.

This clonotype appeared many times. The gene calls are TRBV19 and TRBJ1-2; D call uncertain. The germline V gene encodes CDR1 LNHDA and CDR2 SQIVND (reference sequence). Trimming left V 3 bases short and J 3 bases short, with 8 bases between. There are 13 residues in the CDR3. CDR3 residues: CASSMLTDYGYTF. The CDR3, as DNA: TGTGCCAGTAGTATGCTGACTGACTATGGCTACACCTTC.

This clonotype appeared a few times. The chain combines TRBV28 with TRBJ2-7; D may match TRBD1 or TRBD2 (5 bases each). CDR1 and CDR2 from the germline V gene are MDHEN and SYDVKM. Trimming removed 7 bases from V and 1 base from J, with 11 bases in between. The CDR3 sequence is 13 residues long. CDR3 sequence reads: CASMGRKSYEQYF. In DNA, the CDR3 is TGTGCCAGCATGGGACGGAAATCCTACGAGCAGTACTTC.

J is TRBJ2-3 and V is TRBV19, with 9 bases identical to TRBD1. The germline CDR1 and CDR2 sequences are LNHDA and SQIVND (reference sequence). Unmatched junction bases numbered 7, after V lost 9 bases and J lost 3 bases. The CDR3 is made up of 14 amino acids. CDR3 DNA: TGTGCCAGCAGAGGGACAGGGCGGACAGATACGCAGTATTTT. This encodes CASRGTGRTDTQYF.

This clonotype has a handful of counts. The chain couples TRBV19 to TRBJ2-2; 7 bases align to TRBD1. V shed 3 bases, J shed 1 base, and the junction held 2 bases outside the gene matches. Germline V gives CDR1 LNHDA, CDR2 SQIVND (reference sequence). The CDR3 is 15 amino acids. In DNA, the CDR3 is TGTGCCAGTAGTATGGCAGGGGGGAACACCGGGGAGCTGTTTTTT. This translates into CASSMAGGNTGELFF.

The chain recombines TRBV12-3 or TRBV12-4 with TRBJ1-1, with TRBD1 matching 7 bases. Germline trimming cut 3 bases from V and 4 bases from J; bases unmatched to any gene: 5. The CDR3 loop spans 14 amino acids. As DNA, the CDR3 is TGTGCCAGCAGTTTGAGAGGGGGCCGCACTGAAGCTTTCTTT. Residues: CASSLRGGRTEAFF.

The chain links TRBV15 to TRBJ2-1; D remains unclear. The V end was cut by 0 bases, the J end by 4 bases, with 10 bases between. The germline V gene has CDR1 LNHNV and CDR2 YYDKDF (reference sequence). This CDR3 has 15 amino acids. The CDR3 bases are TGTGCCACCAGCAGAGATCGTGGTAGATACAATGAGCAGTTCTTC. Its protein product is CATSRDRGRYNEQFF.

On this clonotype itself: A read error may explain this, as a much larger clone is one base away. The genes are TRBV7-2 and TRBJ1-1, with 7 bases that match TRBD1. Germline CDR1 SGHTA, CDR2 FQGNSA. The CDR3 has 13 amino acids. The DNA for the CDR3 is TGTTCCAGCAGCCTCGACAGGGCCACTGAAGCTTTCTTT. This translates into CSSSLDRATEAFF.

This clonotype was seen a handful of times. The chain combines TRBV15 with TRBJ1-1; a weak D match, TRBD1 (5 bases). V was cut by 0 bases and J by 7 bases, with 12 bases left in between. Germline V lookup: CDR1 LNHNV, CDR2 YYDKDF (reference sequence). The CDR3 sequence is 14 residues long. This chain's CDR3 is CATSRDRGFGEAFF. In nucleotides, the CDR3 is TGTGCCACCAGCAGAGACCGGGGCTTTGGTGAAGCTTTCTTT.

This clonotype was picked up a small number of times. V gene TRBV6-2 or TRBV6-3 combines with J gene TRBJ1-1; weak D call: TRBD1 (6 bases). Per germline, CDR1 MNHEY and CDR2 SVGEGT. The V end was cut by 3 bases, the J end by 3 bases, with 17 bases between. The length of the CDR3 is 16 residues. This CDR3 is CASSYYMTGPDTEAFF. The DNA of the CDR3 is TGTGCCAGCAGTTATTACATGACAGGCCCTGACACTGAAGCTTTCTTT.

A few counts support this clonotype. The J gene is TRBJ1-6, the V gene TRBV12-3 or TRBV12-4; 7 nucleotides agree with TRBD1. This CDR3 spans 12 amino acids. Trimming took 3 bases from V and 17 from J; bases not matched to a gene: 7. In DNA, the CDR3 is TGTGCCAGCAGTTTGACAGGGACGGGCTTCCACTTT. The encoded protein is CASSLTGTGFHF.

This clonotype has ten or more counts. This chain uses TRBV7-2 with TRBJ2-3, with D possibly called TRBD1 or TRBD2 (5 bases each). The CDR3 has 16 amino acids. Germline assignment: CDR1 SGHTA and CDR2 FQGNSA. V dropped 2 bases and J dropped 3 bases, with 15 bases sitting between them. CDR3 sequence (DNA): TGTGCCAGCAGCTTAAGTGGAGAGGGGTGGACAGATACGCAGTATTTT. This sequence encodes CASSLSGEGWTDTQYF.

This clonotype occurred a few times. The V call is TRBV28, the J call TRBJ2-7; 7 bases agree with TRBD2. V shed 6 bases, J shed 2 bases, and the junction held 7 bases outside the gene matches. This CDR3 region has 14 residues. Germline values: CDR1 MDHEN, CDR2 SYDVKM. The CDR3 spells CASSQLAPAYEQYF. CDR3 DNA: TGTGCCAGCAGCCAACTAGCGCCTGCCTACGAGCAGTACTTC.

This clonotype was recorded at least ten times. V and J are TRBV19 and TRBJ2-6; D unclear. The CDR3 has 13 amino acids. The V gene's germline CDR1 is LNHDA and CDR2 SQIVND (reference sequence). V lost 3 bases to trimming and J lost 4 bases, with 4 bases between them. In nucleotides, the CDR3 is TGTGCCAGTAGTATCGCAGGGGCCAACGTCCTGACTTTC. Its protein product is CASSIAGANVLTF. The entire variable domain, with the rest obtained from reference TRBV19 and TRBJ2-6, is as follows: DGGITQSPKYLFRKEGQNVTLSCEQNLNHDAMYWYRQDPGQGLRLIYYSQIVNDFQKGDIAEGYSVSREKKESFPLTVTSAQKNPTAFYLCASSIAGANVLTFGAGSRLTVL.

This clonotype was picked up a small number of times. The rearrangement joins TRBV28 to TRBJ1-3; 8 bases are shared with TRBD1. The V gene's germline CDR1 is MDHEN and CDR2 SYDVKM. V was pared by 6 bases and J by 0 bases, with 4 bases of the junction left unmatched. The CDR3 covers 15 residues. The CDR3 DNA is TGTGCCAGCAGCCTGGGACAGGTCTCTGGAAACACCATATATTTT. As protein: CASSLGQVSGNTIYF.

This clonotype showed up many times. V gene TRBV28 combines with J gene TRBJ2-7, with a possible D match to TRBD2 (7 bases). Looked up from germline, CDR1 is MDHEN and CDR2 is SYDVKM. The CDR3 contains 14 residues. V shed 1 base and J shed 4 bases, with 11 bases lying between them. DNA of the CDR3: TGTGCCAGCAGTTTATATCGGGGGGCTTACGAGCAGTACTTC. Amino acids: CASSLYRGAYEQYF.

The chain recombines TRBV29-1 with TRBJ2-1; TRBD1 might be the D (6 bases). CDR1 and CDR2 from the germline V gene are SQVTM and ANQGSEA. The CDR3 loop spans 14 amino acids. V shed 7 bases and J shed 6 bases, with 19 bases lying between them. The CDR3 spells CSAANTGLLNEQFF. CDR3 nucleotide sequence: TGCAGCGCCGCCAACACAGGGCTCCTCAATGAGCAGTTCTTC.

The rearrangement links TRBV5-1 to TRBJ2-7; D unresolved. CDR1 is SGHRS and CDR2 is YFSETQ in the germline V gene. The CDR3 consists of 14 residues. V gave up 6 bases and J gave up 5 bases, with 18 bases separating them. The CDR3 here is CASTKTQVNNEQYF. The CDR3 nucleotides are TGCGCCAGCACCAAAACTCAGGTGAATAACGAGCAGTACTTC.

In its sample, this clonotype was seen a few times. The V call is TRBV28, the J call TRBJ1-5; D is possibly TRBD1 (5 bases). The CDR3 totals 15 residues. Between the trimmed V and J ends, which lost 7 bases and 3 bases, there was a span of 16 bases. The germline gives CDR1 MDHEN, CDR2 SYDVKM. The CDR3 here is CASTPPGRHNQPQHF. CDR3 sequence (DNA): TGTGCCAGCACCCCCCCAGGGAGACACAATCAGCCCCAGCATTTT.

V and J are TRBV28 and TRBJ1-5; possible D gene TRBD1, 6 bases. This CDR3 spans 15 amino acids. V dropped 10 bases and J dropped 6 bases, with 22 bases sitting between them. Germline assignment: CDR1 MDHEN and CDR2 SYDVKM. Here the CDR3 DNA reads TGTGCCACGAGACTTACAGGGTTAGCCAGTCAGCCCCAGCATTTT. Translated: CATRLTGLASQPQHF. The full variable domain, in which reference TRBV28 and TRBJ1-5 provide the parts outside the CDR3, is DVKVTQSSRYLVKRTGEKVFLECVQDMDHENMFWYRQDPGLGLRLIYFSYDVKMKEKGDIPEGYSVSREKKERFSLILESASTNQTSMYLCATRLTGLASQPQHFGDGTRLSIL.

This clonotype was counted a few times. CDR3 sequence (DNA): TGTGCCAGCAGTTACGACGGGCCCCCTAGCACAGATACGCAGTATTTT. Amino acids: CASSYDGPPSTDTQYF. The chain employs TRBV6-5 and TRBJ2-3; D ambiguous. V lost 2 bases to trimming and J lost 0 bases, with 12 bases between them. Looked up from germline, CDR1 is MNHEY and CDR2 is SVGAGI. The CDR3 is made up of 16 amino acids.